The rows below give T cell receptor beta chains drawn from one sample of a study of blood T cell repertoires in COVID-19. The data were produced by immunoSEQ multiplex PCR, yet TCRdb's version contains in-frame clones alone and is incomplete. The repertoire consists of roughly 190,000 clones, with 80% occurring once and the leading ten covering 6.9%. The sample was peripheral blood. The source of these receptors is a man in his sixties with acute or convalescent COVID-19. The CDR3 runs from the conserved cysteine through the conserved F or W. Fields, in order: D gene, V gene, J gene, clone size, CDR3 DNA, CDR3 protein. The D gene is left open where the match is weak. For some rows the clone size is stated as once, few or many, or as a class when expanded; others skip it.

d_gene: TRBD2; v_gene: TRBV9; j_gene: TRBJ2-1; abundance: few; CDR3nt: TGTGCCAGCAGTGACAGTCTAGCGGGGGGAGCGAATGAGCAGTTCTTC; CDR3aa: CASSDSLAGGANEQFF
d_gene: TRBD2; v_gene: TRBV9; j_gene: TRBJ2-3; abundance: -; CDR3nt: TGTGCCAGCAGCGTCGGGACTAGCGATAGGACAGATACGCAGTATTTT; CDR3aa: CASSVGTSDRTDTQYF
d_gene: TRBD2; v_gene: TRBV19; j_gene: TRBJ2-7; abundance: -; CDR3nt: TGTGCCAGTAGTGCCTCTAGCGGCTACGAGCAGTACTTC; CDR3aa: CASSASSGYEQYF
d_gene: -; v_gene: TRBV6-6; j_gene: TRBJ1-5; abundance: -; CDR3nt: TGTGCCAGCAGTTACGCGGAAAATCAGCCCCAGCATTTT; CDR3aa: CASSYAENQPQHF
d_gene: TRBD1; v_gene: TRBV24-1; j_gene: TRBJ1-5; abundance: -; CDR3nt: TGTGCCACCAGTGATTTGGACAGGGGGCATAGCAATCAGCCCCAGCATTTT; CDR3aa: CATSDLDRGHSNQPQHF
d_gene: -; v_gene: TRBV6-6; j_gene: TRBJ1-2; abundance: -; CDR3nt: TGTGCCAGCAGTTACTCTATCTATGGCTACACCTTC; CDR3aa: CASSYSIYGYTF
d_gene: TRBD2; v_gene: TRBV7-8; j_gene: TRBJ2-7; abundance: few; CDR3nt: TGTGCCAGCAGCTTAGTCGGTAGGGGACTAGCGGGATACGAGCAGTACTTC; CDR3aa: CASSLVGRGLAGYEQYF
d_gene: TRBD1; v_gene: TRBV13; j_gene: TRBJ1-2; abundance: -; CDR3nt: TGTGCCAGCAGCCTTCGAGCGACAGGGGGCGTCGGGGATGGCTACACCTTC; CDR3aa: CASSLRATGGVGDGYTF
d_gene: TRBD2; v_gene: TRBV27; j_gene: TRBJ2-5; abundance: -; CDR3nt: TGTGCCAGCAGGCGAAGCGGGAGGTGGGAACAAGAGACCCAGTACTTC; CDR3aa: CASRRSGRWEQETQYF
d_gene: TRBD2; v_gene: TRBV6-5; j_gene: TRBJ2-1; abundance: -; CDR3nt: TGTGCCAGCAGTCGTAGCGGGAGGCCGGGGGATGAGCAGTTCTTC; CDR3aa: CASSRSGRPGDEQFF
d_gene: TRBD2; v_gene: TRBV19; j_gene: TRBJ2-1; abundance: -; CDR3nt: TGTGCCAGTAGTCGACTAGCGGGAGTGGTGGATGAGCAGTTCTTC; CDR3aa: CASSRLAGVVDEQFF
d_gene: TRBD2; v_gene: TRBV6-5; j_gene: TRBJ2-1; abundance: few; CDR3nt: TGTGCCAGCAGTTACTCGACTAGCGGGTTCGGTGAGCAGTTCTTC; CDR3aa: CASSYSTSGFGEQFF
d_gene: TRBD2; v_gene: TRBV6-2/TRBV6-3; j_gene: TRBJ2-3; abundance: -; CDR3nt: TGTGCCAGCAGCGGGACTAGCGGGGGGGTGACAGATACGCAGTATTTT; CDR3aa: CASSGTSGGVTDTQYF
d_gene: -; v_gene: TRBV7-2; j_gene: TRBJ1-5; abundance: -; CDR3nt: TGTGCCAGCAGCTTAGTTGGGGCCCGCAATCAGCCCCAGCATTTT; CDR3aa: CASSLVGARNQPQHF
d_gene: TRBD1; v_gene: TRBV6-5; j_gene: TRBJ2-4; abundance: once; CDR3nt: TGTGCCAGCAGTCCTCAACAGGGGAACAAAAACATTCAGTACTTC; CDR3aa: CASSPQQGNKNIQYF
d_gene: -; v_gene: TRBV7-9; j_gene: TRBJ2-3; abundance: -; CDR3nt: TGTGCCAGCAGCTCGACCGTGGGAGGCACAGATACGCAGTATTTT; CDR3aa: CASSSTVGGTDTQYF
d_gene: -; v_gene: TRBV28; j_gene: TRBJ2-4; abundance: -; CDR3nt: TGTGCCAGCAGTTTAGATCGGGGGAACATTCAGTACTTC; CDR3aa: CASSLDRGNIQYF
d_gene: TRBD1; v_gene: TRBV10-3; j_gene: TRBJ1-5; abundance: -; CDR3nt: TGTGCCATCAGTGGGACAGGGGCCCATCAGCCCCAGCATTTT; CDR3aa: CAISGTGAHQPQHF
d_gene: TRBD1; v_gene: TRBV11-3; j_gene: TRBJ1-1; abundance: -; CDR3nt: TGTGCCAGCAGCCAGGGACAGATACTGAACACTGAAGCTTTCTTT; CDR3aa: CASSQGQILNTEAFF
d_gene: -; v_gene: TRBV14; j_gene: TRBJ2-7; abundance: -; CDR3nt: TGTGCCAGCAGCCAGACGGGAGTTCCCTACGAGCAGTACTTC; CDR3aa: CASSQTGVPYEQYF
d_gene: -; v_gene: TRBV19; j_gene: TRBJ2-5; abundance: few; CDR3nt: TGTGCCAGTAGTTTTGCAGGTGGAGGGGAAGAGACCCAGTACTTC; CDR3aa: CASSFAGGGEETQYF
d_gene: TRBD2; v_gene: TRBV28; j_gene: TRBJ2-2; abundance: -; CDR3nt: TGTGCCAGCAGTAACACGGGGGGCACCGGGGAGCTGTTTTTT; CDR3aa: CASSNTGGTGELFF
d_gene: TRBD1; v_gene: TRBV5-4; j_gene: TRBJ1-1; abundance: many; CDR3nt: TGTGCCAGCAGCACCCGACAGGGGGTGGAATTGGCTGAAGCTTTCTTT; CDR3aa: CASSTRQGVELAEAFF
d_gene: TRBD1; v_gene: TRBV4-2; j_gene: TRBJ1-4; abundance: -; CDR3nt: TGTGCCAGCAGCCCCGGACAGGTGGGGGATGAAAAACTGTTTTTT; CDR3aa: CASSPGQVGDEKLFF
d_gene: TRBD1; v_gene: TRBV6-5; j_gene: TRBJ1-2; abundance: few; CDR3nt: TGTGCCAGCAGTCGGCGAGACAGGGAGTTACGAGGCTACACCTTC; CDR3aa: CASSRRDRELRGYTF
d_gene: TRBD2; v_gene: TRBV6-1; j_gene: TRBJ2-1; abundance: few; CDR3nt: TGTGCCAGCAGTGTTCCGAGGTTAGCGGGAGACCTCAATGAGCAGTTCTTC; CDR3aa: CASSVPRLAGDLNEQFF
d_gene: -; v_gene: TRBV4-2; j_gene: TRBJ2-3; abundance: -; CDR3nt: TGTGCCAGCAGCCAAGATCCCCGGGGGTCCAGCACAGATACGCAGTATTTT; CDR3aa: CASSQDPRGSSTDTQYF
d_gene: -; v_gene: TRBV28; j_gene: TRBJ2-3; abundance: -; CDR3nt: TGTGCCAGCAGTTTAGGGGGACAACTGGATACGCAGTATTTT; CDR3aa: CASSLGGQLDTQYF
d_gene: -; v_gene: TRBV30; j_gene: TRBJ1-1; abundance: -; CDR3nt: TGTGCCTGGAGTGTAGAGGCGGATTCTATGAACACTGAAGCTTTCTTT; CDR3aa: CAWSVEADSMNTEAFF
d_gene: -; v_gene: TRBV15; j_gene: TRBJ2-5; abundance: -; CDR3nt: TGTGCCACCAGCAGGCGACAGGCTCAAGAGACCCAGTACTTC; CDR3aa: CATSRRQAQETQYF
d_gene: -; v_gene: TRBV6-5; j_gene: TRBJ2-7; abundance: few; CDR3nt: TGTGCCAGCAGTTACTCGACACGGCCTCCCTACGAGCAGTACTTC; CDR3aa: CASSYSTRPPYEQYF
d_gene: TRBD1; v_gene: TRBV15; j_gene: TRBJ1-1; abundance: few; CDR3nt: TGTGCCACCAGCAGAGGTTCCCAGGGGGCCTCCTCCATTAACACTGAAGCTTTCTTT; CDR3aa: CATSRGSQGASSINTEAFF
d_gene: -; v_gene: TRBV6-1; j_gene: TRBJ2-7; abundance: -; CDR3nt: TGTGCCAGCAGTGAAGCTAACCCTGCAGGAATCTACGAGCAGTACTTC; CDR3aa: CASSEANPAGIYEQYF
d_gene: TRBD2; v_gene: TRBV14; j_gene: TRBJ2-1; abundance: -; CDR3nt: TGTGCCAGCAGCCAACGACTAGCGGGGGGAATGGATGAGCAGTTCTTC; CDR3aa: CASSQRLAGGMDEQFF
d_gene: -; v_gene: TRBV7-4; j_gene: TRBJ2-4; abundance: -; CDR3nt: TGTGCCAGCAGCTTAGTCAGCGCCGGCCCCACCCAGTACTTC; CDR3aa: CASSLVSAGPTQYF
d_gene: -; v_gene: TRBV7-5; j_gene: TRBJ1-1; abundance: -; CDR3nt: TGTGCCAGTGGGGGCAGGAACACTGAAGCTTTCTTT; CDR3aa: CASGGRNTEAFF
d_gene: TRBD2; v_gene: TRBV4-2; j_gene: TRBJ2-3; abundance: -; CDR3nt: TGTGCCAGCAGCCTAATCATAGCGGGGGGGACAGATACGCAGTATTTT; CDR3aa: CASSLIIAGGTDTQYF
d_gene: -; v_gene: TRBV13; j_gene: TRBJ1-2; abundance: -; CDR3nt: TGTGCCAGCAGCCCCTCCCCCCGCACAGGGTCAGATGGCTACACCTTC; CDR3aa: CASSPSPRTGSDGYTF
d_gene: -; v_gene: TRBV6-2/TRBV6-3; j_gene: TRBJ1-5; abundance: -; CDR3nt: TGTGCCAGCAGTTCAGACACTGGCAATCAGCCCCAGCATTTT; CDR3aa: CASSSDTGNQPQHF
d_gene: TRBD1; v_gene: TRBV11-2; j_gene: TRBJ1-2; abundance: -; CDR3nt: TGTGCCAGCAGTTCAGGGGGCCGGGGTGGCTACACCTTC; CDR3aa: CASSSGGRGGYTF
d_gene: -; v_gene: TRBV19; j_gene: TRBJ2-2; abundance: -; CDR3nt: TGTGCCAGTAGTATTGGCCAGCCGAGGTTAGACACCGGGGAGCTGTTTTTT; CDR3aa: CASSIGQPRLDTGELFF
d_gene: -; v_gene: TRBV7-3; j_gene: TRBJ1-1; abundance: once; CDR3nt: TGTGCCAGCAGCTCCCAGGGGACGAACACTGAAGCTTTCTTT; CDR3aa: CASSSQGTNTEAFF
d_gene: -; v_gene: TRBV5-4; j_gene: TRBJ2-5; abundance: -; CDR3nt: TGTGCCAGCAGTCTAGTGTCGGGGACCCAGTACTTC; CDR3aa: CASSLVSGTQYF
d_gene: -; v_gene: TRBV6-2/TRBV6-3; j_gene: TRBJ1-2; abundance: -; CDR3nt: TGTGCCAGCAGCGGAAATCAACGAGGTGGCTACACCTTC; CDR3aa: CASSGNQRGGYTF
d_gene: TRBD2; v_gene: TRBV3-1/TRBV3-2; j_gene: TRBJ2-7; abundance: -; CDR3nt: TGTGCCAGCAGCCATAAGCGGGATACCTTCTACGAGCAGTACTTC; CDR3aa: CASSHKRDTFYEQYF
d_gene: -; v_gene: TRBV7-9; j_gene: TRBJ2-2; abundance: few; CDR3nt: TGTGCCAGCAGCCGGGGAGCCGGGGAGCTGTTTTTT; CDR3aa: CASSRGAGELFF